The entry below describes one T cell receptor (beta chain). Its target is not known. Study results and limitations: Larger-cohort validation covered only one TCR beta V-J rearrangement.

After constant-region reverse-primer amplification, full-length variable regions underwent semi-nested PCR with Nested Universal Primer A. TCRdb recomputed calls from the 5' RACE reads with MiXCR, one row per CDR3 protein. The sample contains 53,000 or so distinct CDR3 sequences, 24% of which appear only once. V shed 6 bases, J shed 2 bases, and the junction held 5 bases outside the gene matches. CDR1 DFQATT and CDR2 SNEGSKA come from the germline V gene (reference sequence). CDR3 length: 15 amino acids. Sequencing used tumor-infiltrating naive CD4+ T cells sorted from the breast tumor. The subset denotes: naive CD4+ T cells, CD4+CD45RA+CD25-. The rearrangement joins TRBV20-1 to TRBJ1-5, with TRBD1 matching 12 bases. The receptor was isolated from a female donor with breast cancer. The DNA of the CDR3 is TGCAGTGCCGGGGACAGGGGGCATCGCAATCAGCCCCAGCATTTT. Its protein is CSAGDRGHRNQPQHF.